The 18 T cell receptor beta chains presented below share a single source sample, sequenced in a study of blood T cells in healthy people across ages. PCR was performed a second time for about 7 to 12 cycles using a sample-barcoded 5' primer and a J-beta primer mix. From the 5' RACE reads, TCRdb called clonotypes with MiXCR, one entry per CDR3 protein. The sample carries about 900,000 distinct CDR3 sequences, approximately 65% recorded once. The specimen sequenced was blood. These receptors were taken from a man aged 30 to 39 in good health.

This rearrangement joins TRBV4-2 to TRBJ2-1, with D possibly matching TRBD2 (6 bases). This CDR3 has 17 amino acids. Per germline, CDR1 LGHNA and CDR2 YNFKEQ. The germline V and J ends were trimmed by 4 bases and 3 bases, with 19 bases remaining between them. As DNA, the CDR3 is TGTGCCAGCAGCCCAGAGGGTTGGGGGGACCGCTACAATGAGCAGTTCTTC. This gives the protein CASSPEGWGDRYNEQFF.

Remarks on this clonotype: At one boundary the junction diverges from the germline segment, which might be a read error. The chain combines TRBV5-1 with TRBJ2-3; 10 bases map to TRBD2. The CDR3 length is 15 residues. Looked up from germline, CDR1 is SGHRS and CDR2 is YFSETQ. The CDR3 nucleotides read TGCGCCAGCAGCCGAGCTAGCGGGGGAGGAGATGCGCAGTATTTT. Translating gives CASSRASGGGDAQYF.

The V gene is TRBV9, the J gene TRBJ2-3; 7 bases fit TRBD2. The CDR3 totals 15 residues. From germline, CDR1 is SGDLS and CDR2 YYNGEE. Germline trimming cut 3 bases from V and 2 bases from J; bases unmatched to any gene: 6. DNA for the CDR3: TGTGCCAGCAGCGGGGACCGGGACTACACAGATACGCAGTATTTT. Protein product: CASSGDRDYTDTQYF.

The J gene is TRBJ2-4, the V gene TRBV4-3; 7 bases are shared with TRBD1. Germline V lookup: CDR1 LGHNA, CDR2 YSLEER. Trimming removed 4 bases from V and 4 bases from J; junction bases left unmatched: 7. This CDR3 spans 15 amino acids. CDR3 in DNA: TGCGCCAGCAGCCCTGGACAGGAGGATAAAAACATTCAGTACTTC. It is translated as CASSPGQEDKNIQYF.

The chain uses TRBV25-1 and TRBJ2-1; D is possibly TRBD1 (5 bases). Trimming left V 4 bases short and J 9 bases short, with 19 bases between. This CDR3 spans 15 amino acids. CDR1 and CDR2 (germline): MGHDK, SYGVNS. In DNA, the CDR3 is TGTGCCAGCAGTGGATCAGACTCAGGGTCGGGTGAGCAGTTCTTC. This gives the protein CASSGSDSGSGEQFF. The variable domain in full, completed from reference TRBV25-1 and TRBJ2-1, reads EADIYQTPRYLVIGTGKKITLECSQTMGHDKMYWYQQDPGMELHLIHYSYGVNSTEKGDLSSESTVSRIRTEHFPLTLESARPSHTSQYLCASSGSDSGSGEQFFGPGTRLTVL.

The chain carries TRBV9 and TRBJ2-1; 9 bases map to TRBD2. The J call could be wrong; TRBJ2-7 is a better fit for the DNA end. Germline CDR1 SGDLS, CDR2 YYNGEE. The length of the CDR3 is 15 residues. CDR3 sequence reads: CASSVVAGGPQEQYF. CDR3 nucleotides: TGTGCCAGCAGCGTAGTTGCGGGGGGGCCGCAGGAGCAGTACTTC.

This clonotype has just one count. This chain links TRBV7-3 with TRBJ2-5; 10 positions agree with TRBD1. This CDR3 contains 13 residues. The germline V gene has CDR1 SGHTA and CDR2 FQGTGA. The V gene end was trimmed by 4 bases and the J gene end by 11 bases; junction bases not matched to a gene: 7. The CDR3: CASSWGTGEEQYF. DNA for the CDR3: TGTGCCAGCAGCTGGGGGACAGGGGAAGAGCAGTACTTC.

The chain carries TRBV20-1 and TRBJ2-7, with 9 bases aligning to TRBD1. Germline lookup yields CDR1 DFQATT and CDR2 SNEGSKA (reference sequence). CDR3 length: 14 amino acids. V dropped 0 bases and J dropped 3; count of bases not matched to a gene: 3. CDR3 sequence: CSARDGTGIYEQYF. CDR3 sequence (DNA): TGCAGTGCTAGAGACGGGACAGGGATCTACGAGCAGTACTTC.

Concerning this clonotype itself: Just one base apart from a much larger clone, this may be a read error. V usage is TRBV4-2 and J usage is TRBJ2-6, with D unclear. The germline V gene has CDR1 LGHNA and CDR2 YNFKEQ. The CDR3 length is 16 residues. The CDR3 loop reads CTSSQDMRSGANVLTF. CDR3 nucleotide sequence: TGTACCAGCAGCCAAGATATGAGGTCTGGGGCCAACGTCCTGACTTTC.

V is TRBV12-3 or TRBV12-4 and J is TRBJ2-3; 7 bases fit TRBD2. The CDR3 extends over 13 amino acids. J lost 10 bases, V lost 6 bases, and 10 bases had no gene match. DNA of the CDR3: TGTGCCAGCAGGGCTCTTTTAGCGGGCGCGCAGTATTTT. Translation gives CASRALLAGAQYF.

Comments on this clonotype: The junction does not match germline at one end; this may be a read error. The rearrangement joins TRBV27 to TRBJ2-7; 7 bases are shared with TRBD2. The germline V gene encodes CDR1 MNHEY and CDR2 SMNVEV (reference sequence). The CDR3 totals 15 residues. The CDR3, as DNA: TGTGCCGGCAGCGGGACTCCCGCATGGTTGGAAGAGCAGTACTTC. This encodes CAGSGTPAWLEEQYF.

The rearrangement joins TRBV28 to TRBJ1-4; the D gene is possibly TRBD1 (5 bases). Trimming took off 6 bases at V and 8 bases at J, with 10 bases between the two ends. This CDR3 region has 12 residues. Germline loops: CDR1 MDHEN, CDR2 SYDVKM. The CDR3 DNA follows: TGTGCCAGCAGCCAGGGTGGCGAAAAACTGTTTTTT. Its translation is CASSQGGEKLFF. Full variable domain (outside the CDR3, taken from reference TRBV28 and TRBJ1-4): DVKVTQSSRYLVKRTGEKVFLECVQDMDHENMFWYRQDPGLGLRLIYFSYDVKMKEKGDIPEGYSVSREKKERFSLILESASTNQTSMYLCASSQGGEKLFFGSGTQLSVL.

V and J are TRBV7-3 and TRBJ2-4; 7 nucleotides align to TRBD1. The V segment lost 4 bases and the J segment 6 bases; nucleotides outside the gene matches: 9. The CDR3 spans 15 residues. The germline gives CDR1 SGHTA, CDR2 FQGTGA. The CDR3 reads CASSSETGRPNIQYF. In DNA form, the CDR3 reads TGTGCCAGCAGCTCCGAGACAGGGCGGCCAAACATTCAGTACTTC.

The J gene is TRBJ2-5, the V gene TRBV13; D remains ambiguous. The germline V gene encodes CDR1 PRHDT and CDR2 FYEKMQ (reference sequence). Trimming left V 4 bases short and J 3 bases short, with 6 bases between. The CDR3 runs to 12 residues. The CDR3 region has the DNA TGTGCCAGCAGCTCCCCGGAAGAGACCCAGTACTTC. Protein sequence: CASSSPEETQYF.

The J gene is TRBJ1-5, the V gene TRBV27; D gene unclear. V lost 5 bases, J lost 7 bases, and 12 bases lay in between. Germline V gives CDR1 MNHEY, CDR2 SMNVEV (reference sequence). The CDR3 loop spans 13 amino acids. In DNA form, the CDR3 reads TGTGCCAGCAGTAGGGATCAGGAACAGCCCCAGCATTTT. This codes for CASSRDQEQPQHF.

This clonotype showed up just a few times. This chain links TRBV28 with TRBJ2-7; a possible D gene is TRBD2 (6 bases). Germline CDR1 and CDR2: MDHEN and SYDVKM. Trimming stripped 0 bases from V and 2 bases from J, with 8 bases between. This CDR3 has 14 amino acids. CDR3 loop: CASSLWTRAYEQYF. CDR3 sequence (DNA): TGTGCCAGCAGTTTATGGACTAGGGCCTACGAGCAGTACTTC.

This clonotype was detected only once. V and J are TRBV4-2 and TRBJ2-1, with 13 bases identical to TRBD2. Germline V gene data show CDR1 as LGHNA and CDR2 as YNFKEQ. CDR3 size: 16 residues. The trim removed 1 base at V and 8 bases at J, leaving 5 bases unmatched. CDR3 nucleotides: TGTGCCAGCAGCCAAGTTGGACTAGCGGGGGTAGATGAGCAGTTCTTC. Amino acid sequence: CASSQVGLAGVDEQFF.

This chain joins TRBV7-9 and TRBJ2-4; TRBD1 aligns across 9 bases. The J call is uncertain, as TRBJ2-7 better fits the DNA end. The CDR3 length is 16 residues. CDR1 is SEHNR, CDR2 FQNEAQ, per germline (reference sequence). The CDR3 spells CASSPWDRAPLYEQYF. DNA of the CDR3: TGTGCCAGCAGCCCCTGGGACAGGGCCCCATTATACGAGCAGTACTTC.